This TCR beta chain is drawn from a study of regulatory T cells in long-lasting Graves disease. Both iRepertoire HTBI primers and Arm-PCR of CDR3 regions were used to build the TCR beta libraries. TCRdb used MiXCR to reprocess the multiplex PCR reads, holding one entry per CDR3 protein. The sample lists 200,000 to 300,000 distinct CDR3 sequences, around 20% seen once, with 14% in the top ten. Noted time point: newly diagnosed GD, antithyroid drugs for less than 3 months. Making the TCR library involved RNA that had been extracted from PBMCs. CDR3 length equals 14 residues. V was shortened by 0 bases and J by 13 bases, with 17 bases between the two germline ends. Germline CDR1 reads SGHKS; CDR2 reads YYEKEE (reference sequence). Of note for this clonotype: A clone one base away is much larger, so this may be a read error.

This TCR was sampled from a female donor with Graves disease. The V gene is TRBV5-5, the J gene TRBJ2-4; D uncertain. The sample consisted of peripheral blood mononuclear cells (PBMCs), taken at new diagnosis, from a patient treated with antithyroid drugs. The chain's CDR3 is CASSLGLQNNEQYF. The DNA for the CDR3 is TGTGCCAGCAGCTTGGGATTGCAGAACAATGAGCAGTACTTC.